This TCR beta chain appears in the sequencing data of a study of long-term antiretroviral therapy in people with HIV. The V end was cut by 7 bases, the J end by 2 bases, with 21 bases between. Per germline, CDR1 LNHDA and CDR2 SQIVND (reference sequence). This CDR3 contains 17 residues. As to this clone: What it binds is not known.

Study conclusions and caveats: Repertoires looked antigen-experienced, with only a slight naive shift after ART. Unavailable data included ART adherence, viral resistance and therapy changes (switches in treatment). With ART, diversity went up but was still lower than in transplant donor controls.

Samples were assayed with immunoSEQ v3.0 at survey level. Sequenced by immunoSEQ multiplex PCR; TCRdb stores in-frame clones only, minus some. Of some 20,000 clones in the sample, approximately 90% were seen once. The clonotype comes from a man between 50 and 59 years old with HIV. The specimen comprised unsorted PBMCs, sampled 4.2 years after starting antiretroviral therapy. The chain couples TRBV19 to TRBJ1-3; no reliable D call. The CDR3 DNA reads as TGTGCCAGTACCACTGAGCGAGGGAGCTCTGCTGGAAACACCATATATTTT. Encoded protein: CASTTERGSSAGNTIYF.